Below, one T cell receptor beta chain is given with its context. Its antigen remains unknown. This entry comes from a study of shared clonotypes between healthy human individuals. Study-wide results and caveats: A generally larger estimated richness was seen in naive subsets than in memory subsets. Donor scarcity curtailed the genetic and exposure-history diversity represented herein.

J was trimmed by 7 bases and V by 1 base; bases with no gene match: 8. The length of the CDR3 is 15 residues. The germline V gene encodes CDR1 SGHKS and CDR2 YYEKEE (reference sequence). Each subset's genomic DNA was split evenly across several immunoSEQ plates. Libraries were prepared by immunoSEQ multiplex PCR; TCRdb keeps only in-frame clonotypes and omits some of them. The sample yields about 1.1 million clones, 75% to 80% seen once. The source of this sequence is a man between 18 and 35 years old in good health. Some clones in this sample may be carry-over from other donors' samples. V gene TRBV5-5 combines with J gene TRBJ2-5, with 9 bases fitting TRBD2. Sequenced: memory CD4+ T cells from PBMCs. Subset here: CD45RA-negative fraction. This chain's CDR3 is CASSLLGASGTTQYF. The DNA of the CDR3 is TGTGCCAGCAGCTTGCTGGGGGCTAGCGGGACGACCCAGTACTTC.